The 32 T cell receptor beta chains below were found in one sample sequenced in a study of blood T cell repertoires in COVID-19. TCRdb keeps only in-frame clones here, not all; method: immunoSEQ multiplex PCR. The data show 68,000 or so clones, with around 90% seen just once and around 7.8% held by the top ten. Sequencing was performed on peripheral blood. The origin of the receptors is a man in his forties or fifties with COVID-19, enrolled during active disease.

This chain connects TRBV12-5 to TRBJ2-7; D may be TRBD1 (6 bases). The CDR3 loop spans 17 amino acids. Trimming pared 0 bases from V and 2 bases from J, leaving 17 bases between. The germline CDR1 and CDR2 sequences are LGHNT and FRNRAP. For the CDR3, the DNA is TGTGCTAGTGGTTTGGTTTGGGAGACAGAGGGGGCCTACGAGCAGTACTTC. Residues: CASGLVWETEGAYEQYF.

The rearrangement joins TRBV5-4 to TRBJ2-3, with 8 bases identical to TRBD2. This CDR3 region has 16 residues. Per germline, CDR1 SGHNT and CDR2 YYREEE (reference sequence). Trimming removed 5 bases from V and 0 bases from J; junction bases left unmatched: 8. The CDR3 loop reads CASSRYSGASTDTQYF. DNA for the CDR3: TGTGCCAGCAGTCGTTATAGCGGGGCGAGCACAGATACGCAGTATTTT. Full variable domain (remainder filled in from reference TRBV5-4 and TRBJ2-3): ETGVTQSPTHLIKTRGQQVTLRCSSQSGHNTVSWYQQALGQGPQFIFQYYREEENGRGNFPPRFSGLQFPNYSSELNVNALELDDSALYLCASSRYSGASTDTQYFGPGTRLTVL.

The rearrangement joins TRBV10-3 to TRBJ1-1; TRBD1 is a possible D gene (5 bases). Germline CDR1 reads ENHRY; CDR2 reads SYGVKD. The CDR3 is 13 amino acids. The V end lost 6 bases, the J end lost 7 bases, and 15 bases lay between the germline ends. This CDR3 reads CAIRAEGVGEAFF. In DNA, the CDR3 is TGTGCCATCAGGGCCGAAGGGGTGGGTGAAGCTTTCTTT.

The gene calls are TRBV19 and TRBJ2-3; D remains ambiguous. V was clipped by 6 bases and J by 10 bases, with 11 bases between them. The CDR3 spans 11 residues. Per germline, CDR1 LNHDA and CDR2 SQIVND (reference sequence). CDR3 amino acids: CASRRDNAQYF. The DNA of the CDR3 is TGTGCCAGTAGGCGAGACAACGCGCAGTATTTT.

J is TRBJ1-5 and V is TRBV2; 8 nucleotides match TRBD1. The J segment lost 7 bases and the V segment lost 5 bases, leaving 7 bases of the junction unmatched. Germline CDR1 and CDR2: SNHLY and FYNNEI. This CDR3 comprises 14 residues. CDR3 DNA: TGTGCCAGCAGTACCGGACAGGGTGGGCAGCCCCAGCATTTT. Translation: CASSTGQGGQPQHF.

This chain links TRBV6-6 with TRBJ2-1, with D perhaps matching TRBD2 (6 bases). The CDR3 runs to 13 residues. Trimming took 6 bases from V and 10 from J, leaving 16 bases between them. Looked up from germline, CDR1 is MNHNY and CDR2 is SVGAGI (reference sequence). The CDR3 DNA reads TGTGCCAGCAGCCGCTCCCTAGCGAGCGAGCAGTTCTTC. Residues: CASSRSLASEQFF.

This rearrangement joins TRBV28 to TRBJ2-6; D call uncertain. Deletions cut 2 bases from V and 2 bases from J, with 7 bases between. Germline-derived CDR1 and CDR2 are MDHEN and SYDVKM. This CDR3 has 15 residues. The CDR3 DNA reads TGTGCCAGCAGTTTAGACACCACTGGGGCCAACGTCCTGACTTTC. This encodes CASSLDTTGANVLTF.

The gene calls are TRBV19 and TRBJ2-2; TRBD1 aligns across 7 bases. The germline V gene encodes CDR1 LNHDA and CDR2 SQIVND (reference sequence). Trimming took 5 bases from V and 5 from J; bases not matched to a gene: 5. The CDR3 runs to 14 residues. The DNA of the CDR3 is TGTGCCAGTAGTCCCCGGGACAGAACCGGGGAGCTGTTTTTT. It is translated as CASSPRDRTGELFF. Combining the CDR3 with reference TRBV19 and TRBJ2-2 gives the whole variable domain DGGITQSPKYLFRKEGQNVTLSCEQNLNHDAMYWYRQDPGQGLRLIYYSQIVNDFQKGDIAEGYSVSREKKESFPLTVTSAQKNPTAFYLCASSPRDRTGELFFGEGSRLTVL.

This chain connects TRBV5-1 to TRBJ2-2; a weak D match, TRBD2 (6 bases). Germline lookup yields CDR1 SGHRS and CDR2 YFSETQ. V was cut by 0 bases and J by 6 bases, with 12 bases left in between. The CDR3 spans 15 residues. CDR3 sequence (DNA): TGCGCCAGCAGCTTGGGACTAGAAGGGTCCGGGGAGCTGTTTTTT. It is translated as CASSLGLEGSGELFF.

V gene TRBV7-9 combines with J gene TRBJ2-3; D is possibly TRBD2 (5 bases). The CDR3 length is 13 residues. CDR1 is SEHNR and CDR2 is FQNEAQ in the germline V gene (reference sequence). Trimming shortened V by 5 bases and J by 2 bases, and 8 bases separated the two germline ends. The CDR3 loop is CASSRTATDTQYF. The CDR3 DNA follows: TGTGCCAGCAGCAGGACTGCCACAGATACGCAGTATTTT.

This clone was seen only once. The J gene is TRBJ2-2, the V gene TRBV2; D unclear. This CDR3 contains 13 residues. V lost 6 bases to trimming and J lost 5 bases, with 10 bases between them. Germline CDR1 is SNHLY and CDR2 is FYNNEI. CDR3 sequence: CASRAEHTGELFF. The CDR3 DNA sequence: TGTGCCAGCAGGGCCGAACATACCGGGGAGCTGTTTTTT. Full variable domain (remainder filled in from reference TRBV2 and TRBJ2-2): EPEVTQTPSHQVTQMGQEVILRCVPISNHLYFYWYRQILGQKVEFLVSFYNNEISEKSEIFDDQFSVERPDGSNFTLKIRSTKLEDSAMYFCASRAEHTGELFFGEGSRLTVL.

The V call is TRBV29-1, the J call TRBJ2-3; maybe TRBD2 (6 bases). V lost 8 bases, J lost 3 bases, and 12 bases lay in between. The length of the CDR3 is 12 residues. Germline CDR1 is SQVTM and CDR2 is ANQGSEA. This CDR3 reads CSYGGDTDTQYF. CDR3 nucleotides: TGCAGCTATGGCGGGGATACAGATACGCAGTATTTT.

This clone was observed a single time. This chain links TRBV7-9 with TRBJ2-3, with D hard to call. The V end lost 7 bases, the J end lost 6 bases, and 8 bases lay between the germline ends. Germline V CDR1 and CDR2: SEHNR, FQNEAQ (reference sequence). CDR3 length equals 11 residues. CDR3 coding DNA: TGTGCCAGCACCCCTAGGGATACGCAGTATTTT. Translated: CASTPRDTQYF.

The gene calls are TRBV18 and TRBJ2-2, with D possibly matching TRBD1 (5 bases). Per the germline V gene, CDR1 is KGHSH and CDR2 is LQKENI. This CDR3 comprises 14 residues. Trimming cost V 3 bases and J 5 bases, with 10 bases left between them. The CDR3 is CASSPPKGTGELFF. The DNA for the CDR3 is TGTGCCAGCTCACCCCCTAAGGGGACCGGGGAGCTGTTTTTT.

The V gene is TRBV5-4, the J gene TRBJ2-6; possibly TRBD1 for D (5 bases). The germline V gene encodes CDR1 SGHNT and CDR2 YYREEE (reference sequence). The length of the CDR3 is 19 residues. Trimming cost V 0 bases and J 4 bases, with 20 bases left between them. CDR3 nucleotide sequence: TGTGCCAGCAGCTTGGCCCAGGGCCTCATGGATCCCGGGGCCAACGTCCTGACTTTC. Translating gives CASSLAQGLMDPGANVLTF.

The V and J genes are TRBV3-1 (or the pseudogene TRBV3-2) and TRBJ2-5; TRBD2 matches 9 bases. Trimming cost V 5 bases and J 4 bases; bases outside gene matches: 5. This CDR3 is built from 14 residues. Looked up from germline, CDR1 is LGHDT and CDR2 is YNNKEL (reference sequence). In DNA, the CDR3 is TGTGCCAGCAGCTCCCGCGGGGGGGCAGAGACCCAGTACTTC. Amino acid sequence: CASSSRGGAETQYF.

The chain combines TRBV5-4 with TRBJ1-3, with a weak D call TRBD1 (6 bases). The CDR3 is made up of 15 amino acids. CDR1 and CDR2 (germline): SGHNT, YYREEE (reference sequence). Trimming stripped 0 bases from V and 2 bases from J, with 9 bases between. CDR3 bases: TGTGCCAGCAGCTTGGGACAGGTGGCTGGAAACACCATATATTTT. It is translated as CASSLGQVAGNTIYF.

The rearrangement joins TRBV9 to TRBJ2-5; 11 bases are a match to TRBD1. V gave up 4 bases and J gave up 4 bases; unmatched junction bases: 3. CDR3 length: 14 residues. Germline V gene data show CDR1 as SGDLS and CDR2 as YYNGEE. The CDR3 loop reads CASSMGQGGETQYF. The DNA of the CDR3 is TGTGCCAGCAGCATGGGACAGGGGGGAGAGACCCAGTACTTC.

The chain employs TRBV18 and TRBJ1-5, with D maybe TRBD1 (5 bases). CDR3 length: 12 residues. The V gene lost 3 bases and the J gene lost 7 bases, with 7 bases spanning the gap. CDR1 and CDR2 (germline): KGHSH, LQKENI. Here the CDR3 DNA reads TGTGCCAGCTCACCGGGGGGGCAGCCCCAGCATTTT. It translates to CASSPGGQPQHF.

The chain is built from TRBV6-1 and TRBJ2-7; TRBD2 might be the D (5 bases). This CDR3 is 14 amino acids long. CDR1 MNHNS and CDR2 SASEGT come from the germline V gene. Deletions cut 1 base from V and 4 bases from J, with 11 bases between. In DNA form, the CDR3 reads TGTGCCAGCAGTGAAGGCCCGGGGATGTACGAGCAGTACTTC. It is translated as CASSEGPGMYEQYF.

This chain uses TRBV10-3 with TRBJ2-2; D may be TRBD1 (5 bases). CDR1 is ENHRY and CDR2 is SYGVKD in the germline V gene. V dropped 0 bases and J dropped 8 bases, with 16 bases sitting between them. The CDR3 spans 16 residues. In DNA, the CDR3 is TGTGCCATCAGTGAGTCGACTCTCGACAGACGTGGGGAGCTGTTTTTT. Its translation: CAISESTLDRRGELFF.

As concerns this clone: In the same sample, other DNA sequences code for this CDR3. The rearrangement joins TRBV7-9 to TRBJ1-3; 8 nucleotides agree with TRBD1. The junction had 7 bases not matched to a gene; V was cut back by 5 bases and J by 1 base. CDR3 size: 16 residues. Germline CDR1 reads SEHNR; CDR2 reads FQNEAQ (reference sequence). CDR3 loop: CASSPGQGLSGNTIYF. CDR3 nucleotides: TGTGCCAGCAGCCCTGGACAGGGTTTGTCTGGAAACACCATATATTTT.

The chain combines TRBV6-1 with TRBJ2-4; weak D call: TRBD2 (6 bases). Trimming removed 1 base at V and 0 bases at J, with 13 bases between. Per the germline V gene, CDR1 is MNHNS and CDR2 is SASEGT. The CDR3 has 17 amino acids. The CDR3 DNA is TGTGCCAGCAGTGAAGATGGAACGGGGGTAGCCAAAAACATTCAGTACTTC. It yields the protein CASSEDGTGVAKNIQYF.

The chain has TRBV9 and TRBJ2-1; 11 nucleotides line up with TRBD2. The trim removed 4 bases at V and 3 bases at J, leaving 3 bases unmatched. CDR3 size: 15 residues. Looked up from germline, CDR1 is SGDLS and CDR2 is YYNGEE. CDR3 coding DNA: TGTGCCAGCAGCTCAACTAGCGGGGGCTACAATGAGCAGTTCTTC. It is translated as CASSSTSGGYNEQFF.

This clone was recorded once. The gene calls are TRBV30 and TRBJ2-3; D may be TRBD2 (6 bases). V lost 4 bases, J lost 4 bases, and 12 bases lay in between. This CDR3 spans 13 amino acids. The germline V gene encodes CDR1 GTSNPN and CDR2 SVGIG (reference sequence). DNA for the CDR3: TGTGCCTGGACCCGCGGGGCCTCAGATACGCAGTATTTT. It specifies CAWTRGASDTQYF.

This rearrangement joins TRBV7-9 to TRBJ1-2; D gene unclear. There are 13 residues in the CDR3. The germline V and J ends were trimmed by 5 bases and 1 base, with 8 bases remaining between them. Germline lookup yields CDR1 SEHNR and CDR2 FQNEAQ (reference sequence). The CDR3 spells CASSPNFNYGYTF. In DNA, the CDR3 is TGTGCCAGCAGCCCCAACTTTAACTATGGCTACACCTTC.

This clone was picked up one time. The chain combines TRBV7-9 with TRBJ2-1; 8 nucleotides line up with TRBD2. After removal of 8 bases from V and 6 bases from J, the junction contained 12 bases not matched to a gene. The CDR3 sequence is 15 residues long. The germline V gene has CDR1 SEHNR and CDR2 FQNEAQ (reference sequence). The CDR3 sequence: CASAPPGGGFNEQFF. In nucleotides, the CDR3 is TGTGCCAGCGCCCCGCCCGGGGGGGGCTTCAATGAGCAGTTCTTC.

This rearrangement joins TRBV11-2 to TRBJ2-3; a weak D match, TRBD2 (6 bases). This CDR3 comprises 14 residues. Germline V gives CDR1 SGHAT, CDR2 FQNNGV. Deletions cut 8 bases from V and 1 base from J, with 13 bases between. The CDR3 sequence: CASGNGGGTDTQYF. CDR3 in DNA: TGTGCCAGCGGAAACGGCGGGGGCACAGATACGCAGTATTTT.

J is TRBJ2-5 and V is TRBV29-1; 7 bases are a match to TRBD2. The CDR3 has 13 residues. V shed 4 bases, J shed 1 base, and the junction held 3 bases outside the gene matches. CDR1 is SQVTM, CDR2 ANQGSEA, per germline. The CDR3 nucleotides read TGCAGCGTTGGGGGGGGGACCCAAGAGACCCAGTACTTC. Its translation is CSVGGGTQETQYF.

The chain combines TRBV14 with TRBJ1-4, with D maybe TRBD1 (6 bases). The ends were cut back, 0 bases at V and 7 bases at J, with 18 bases in the middle. Germline V CDR1 and CDR2: SGHDN, FVKESK. This CDR3 spans 17 amino acids. CDR3 DNA sequence: TGTGCCAGCAGCCAAGAGCAGGAGGGGGGGGGAATTGAAAAACTGTTTTTT. This sequence encodes CASSQEQEGGGIEKLFF.

The rearrangement links TRBV6-1 to TRBJ2-5, with 10 nucleotides matching TRBD2. Germline V gives CDR1 MNHNS, CDR2 SASEGT. J lost 2 bases, V lost 3 bases, and 12 bases had no gene match. There are 18 residues in the CDR3. CDR3 protein: CASSEWDWSGGGQETQYF. The CDR3 DNA reads as TGTGCCAGCAGTGAGTGGGACTGGAGCGGGGGGGGACAAGAGACCCAGTACTTC.

This rearrangement joins TRBV5-1 to TRBJ2-2, with TRBD1 matching over 8 bases. This CDR3 has 15 residues. Trimming cost V 3 bases and J 1 base; bases outside gene matches: 2. Germline CDR1 and CDR2: SGHRS and YFSETQ. Here the CDR3 reads CASSSGTGNTGELFF. CDR3 DNA sequence: TGCGCCAGCAGCTCCGGGACAGGGAACACCGGGGAGCTGTTTTTT.